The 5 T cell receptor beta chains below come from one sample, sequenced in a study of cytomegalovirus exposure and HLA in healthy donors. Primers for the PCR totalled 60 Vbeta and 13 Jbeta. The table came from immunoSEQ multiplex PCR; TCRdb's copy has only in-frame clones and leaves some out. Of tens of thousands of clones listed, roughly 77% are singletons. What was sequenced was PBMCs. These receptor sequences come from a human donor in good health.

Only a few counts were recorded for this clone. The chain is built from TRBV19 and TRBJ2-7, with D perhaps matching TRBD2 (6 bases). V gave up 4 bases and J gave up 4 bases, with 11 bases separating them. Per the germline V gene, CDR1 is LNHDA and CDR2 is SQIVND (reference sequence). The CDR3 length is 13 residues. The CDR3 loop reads CASSKSGTYEQYF. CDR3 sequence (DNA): TGTGCCAGTAGTAAGTCAGGGACTTACGAGCAGTACTTC.

The CDR3: CASNDNTRSYEQYF. In DNA, the CDR3 is TGCGCCAGCAACGACAACACCCGATCCTACGAGCAGTACTTC. The rearrangement uses TRBV5-1 and TRBJ2-7; D not certain. V dropped 6 bases and J dropped 1 base, with 14 bases sitting between them. Germline CDR1 SGHRS, CDR2 YFSETQ. The CDR3 runs 14 residues.

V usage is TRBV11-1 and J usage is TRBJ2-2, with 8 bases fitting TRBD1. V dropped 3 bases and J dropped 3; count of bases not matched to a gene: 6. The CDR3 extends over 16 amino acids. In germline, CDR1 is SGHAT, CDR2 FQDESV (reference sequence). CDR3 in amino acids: CASSLKDRVDTGELFF. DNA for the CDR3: TGTGCCAGCAGCTTGAAGGACAGGGTGGACACCGGGGAGCTGTTTTTT.

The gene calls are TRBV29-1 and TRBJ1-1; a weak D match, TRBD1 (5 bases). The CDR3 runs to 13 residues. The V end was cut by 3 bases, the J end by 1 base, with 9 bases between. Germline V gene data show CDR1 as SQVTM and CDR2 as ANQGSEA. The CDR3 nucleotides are TGCAGCGTTGATTGGGGGGGGAACACTGAAGCTTTCTTT. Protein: CSVDWGGNTEAFF. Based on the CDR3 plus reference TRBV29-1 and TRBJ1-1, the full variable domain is SAVISQKPSRDICQRGTSLTIQCQVDSQVTMMFWYRQQPGQSLTLIATANQGSEATYESGFVIDKFPISRPNLTFSTLTVSNMSPEDSSIYLCSVDWGGNTEAFFGQGTRLTVV.

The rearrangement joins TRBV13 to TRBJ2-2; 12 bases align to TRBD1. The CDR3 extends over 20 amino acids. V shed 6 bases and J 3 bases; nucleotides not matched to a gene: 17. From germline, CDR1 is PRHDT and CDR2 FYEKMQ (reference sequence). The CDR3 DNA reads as TGTGCCAGCAGGCGAGTCCCGGGACAGGGGGCGATCGGGGACACCGGGGAGCTGTTTTTT. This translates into CASRRVPGQGAIGDTGELFF.